A selection of T cell receptor beta chains follows, all from one sample in a study of CXCR3-negative and CXCR3-positive naive CD8 T cells. TCRdb reprocessed the 5' RACE reads, keeping one entry per CDR3 protein, no DNA. The sample table sets out about 130,000 distinct CDR3 sequences. Sequencing was carried out using naive CXCR3+ CD8+ T cells from blood. These receptors came from a human donor in good health. Some clones in this sample may be carry-over from other donors' samples. The CDR3 runs from the conserved cysteine through the conserved F or W. Fields, in order: J gene, CDR3 length, V gene, CDR3 protein.

>TRBJ2-1|15|TRBV6-2/TRBV6-3
CASSTPLGIYNEQFF
>TRBJ2-1|14|TRBV27
CASKRVAGYNEQFF
>TRBJ2-1|14|TRBV29-1
CSVGAGVSYNEQFF
>TRBJ1-2|16|TRBV5-1
CAGSLEFWGENYGYTF
>TRBJ2-2|14|TRBV27
CASRWGANTGELFF
>TRBJ2-7|16|TRBV23-1
CASSQSHRGLLYEQYF
>TRBJ2-2|15|TRBV15
CATSRESGTIGELFF
>TRBJ2-3|16|TRBV5-4
CASSLGLADPFDTQYF
>TRBJ2-1|14|TRBV2
CASTRLAGFNEQFF
>TRBJ2-1|17|TRBV11-2
CASSLALGGLYRNEQFF
>TRBJ2-1|13|TRBV28
CASSFDSNNEQFF
>TRBJ2-7|11|TRBV29-1
CSVAGVYEQYF